This entry lists 16 T cell receptor beta chains sequenced from one sample in a study of blood T cells in healthy people across ages. Primed by a sample-barcoded 5' primer and a J-beta primer mix, a second PCR proceeded for about 6 to 11 cycles. MiXCR was run by TCRdb on the 5' RACE reads, yielding one entry per CDR3 protein. The sample lists about 770,000 distinct CDR3 sequences; around 42% were seen once. The sample comprised blood. These receptors originate from a man aged 60 to 75 in good health.

As to this clonotype: Mismatch with germline at one junction end may stem from a read error. The rearrangement joins TRBV4-3 to TRBJ2-1, with TRBD2 identical over 7 bases. Germline-derived CDR1 and CDR2 are LGHNA and YSLEER. The CDR3 loop spans 14 amino acids. This chain's CDR3 is CANSQDGRGNEQFF. The CDR3 region has the DNA TGCGCCAACAGCCAAGATGGGAGGGGCAATGAGCAGTTCTTC.

This clonotype has more than one count but fewer than ten. This may come from a read error, since a much larger clone is one base off. CDR3 DNA sequence: TGTGCCAGCAGCTTCTTCAATGAGCAGTTCTTC. The encoded protein is CASSFFNEQFF. The chain recombines TRBV7-2 with TRBJ2-1; D remains unclear. Germline lookup yields CDR1 SGHTA and CDR2 FQGNSA. The CDR3 sequence is 11 residues long. V was trimmed by 3 bases and J by 6 bases, leaving 3 bases between them.

V is TRBV7-9 and J is TRBJ1-2; no clear D. The ends were cut back, 6 bases at V and 6 bases at J, with 14 bases in the middle. Germline CDR1 reads SEHNR; CDR2 reads FQNEAQ (reference sequence). The CDR3 runs 13 residues. The CDR3: CASSLINVDGYTF. In nucleotides, the CDR3 is TGTGCCAGCAGTCTAATTAACGTCGATGGCTACACCTTC.

At least ten counts were recorded for this clonotype. The chain links TRBV7-3 to TRBJ2-6, with D unclear. The CDR3 runs to 17 residues. Germline V gene data show CDR1 as SGHTA and CDR2 as FQGTGA. V lost 3 bases to trimming and J lost 4 bases, with 16 bases between them. DNA for the CDR3: TGTGCCAGCAGCTTCACCCCGGTTGAGGTGGGGGCCAACGTCCTGACTTTC. Amino acid sequence: CASSFTPVEVGANVLTF. The variable domain in full, with the rest retrieved from reference TRBV7-3 and TRBJ2-6, is GAGVSQTPSNKVTEKGKYVELRCDPISGHTALYWYRQSLGQGPEFLIYFQGTGAADDSGLPNDRFFAVRPEGSVSTLKIQRTERGDSAVYLCASSFTPVEVGANVLTFGAGSRLTVL.

This sequence joins TRBV6-2 or TRBV6-3 and TRBJ2-3; TRBD2 matches at 12 bases. This CDR3 contains 17 residues. The germline V gene encodes CDR1 MNHEY and CDR2 SVGEGT. V was pared by 8 bases and J by 3 bases, with 12 bases of the junction left unmatched. The CDR3 sequence is CASGLSGTSGWTDTQYF. In DNA, the CDR3 is TGTGCCAGCGGTTTGTCGGGGACTAGCGGGTGGACAGATACGCAGTATTTT.

Only one count was recorded for this clonotype. The V and J genes are TRBV27 and TRBJ2-2, with D possibly being TRBD1 (5 bases). The CDR3 has 15 amino acids. Germline V lookup: CDR1 MNHEY, CDR2 SMNVEV (reference sequence). Trimming took 0 bases from V and 5 from J, leaving 10 bases between them. In DNA, the CDR3 is TGTGCCAGCAGTTTATCGTTTCAGGGTACCGGGGAGCTGTTTTTT. Its protein is CASSLSFQGTGELFF.

A few counts support this clonotype. The CDR3: CASTPSWGYEQYF. The CDR3 DNA follows: TGTGCCAGCACTCCCAGTTGGGGCTACGAGCAGTACTTC. The chain links TRBV27 to TRBJ2-7; no definite D call. The CDR3 loop spans 13 amino acids. Trimming took 7 bases from V and 3 from J, leaving 13 bases between them. Germline values: CDR1 MNHEY, CDR2 SMNVEV (reference sequence).

The CDR3 loop is CASSLEGASGKDEQYF. CDR3 bases: TGTGCCAGCAGCTTGGAGGGGGCTAGCGGTAAAGATGAGCAGTACTTC. The chain recombines TRBV5-6 with TRBJ2-5; D possibly matches TRBD1 or TRBD2 (7 bases each). The CDR3 runs to 16 residues. The V end was cut by 0 bases, the J end by 11 bases, with 23 bases between. In germline, CDR1 is SGHDT, CDR2 YYEEEE. Complete variable domain (other parts from reference TRBV5-6 and TRBJ2-5): DAGVTQSPTHLIKTRGQQVTLRCSPKSGHDTVSWYQQALGQGPQFIFQYYEEEERQRGNFPDRFSGHQFPNYSSELNVNALLLGDSALYLCASSLEGASGKDEQYFGPGTRLLVL.

The J gene is TRBJ2-7, the V gene TRBV20-1; 7 bases fit TRBD1. Trimming removed 5 bases from V and 2 bases from J; junction bases left unmatched: 9. The CDR3 has 14 amino acids. The germline V gene has CDR1 DFQATT and CDR2 SNEGSKA (reference sequence). DNA for the CDR3: TGCAGTGCTGCGAACCGGGACAGCACCTACGAGCAGTACTTC. Residues: CSAANRDSTYEQYF.

The rearrangement links TRBV11-2 to TRBJ1-6, with a tentative D call TRBD1 (5 bases). V was trimmed by 4 bases and J by 7 bases, leaving 14 bases between them. The germline V gene encodes CDR1 SGHAT and CDR2 FQNNGV. The length of the CDR3 is 15 residues. CDR3 loop: CASSSDWRGNSPLHF. The CDR3 region has the DNA TGTGCCAGCAGCTCCGACTGGAGGGGCAATTCACCCCTCCACTTT.

The gene calls are TRBV6-5 and TRBJ1-6; D call uncertain. V dropped 2 bases and J dropped 7 bases, with 9 bases sitting between them. Germline CDR1 is MNHEY and CDR2 is SVGAGI. The CDR3 totals 14 residues. CDR3 amino acids: CASSYRARNSPLHF. The CDR3 nucleotides are TGTGCCAGCAGTTACAGGGCGAGGAATTCACCCCTCCACTTT.

The CDR3 region has the DNA TGCAGTGCTAGACAGGACACCGGGGAGCTGTTTTTT. Its protein is CSARQDTGELFF. This sequence joins TRBV20-1 and TRBJ2-2; D is undetermined. Germline V gene lookup returns CDR1 DFQATT and CDR2 SNEGSKA (reference sequence). V was trimmed by 2 bases and J by 3 bases, leaving 4 bases between them. The CDR3 totals 12 residues.

This clonotype has a handful of counts. V gene TRBV18 combines with J gene TRBJ2-3, with D perhaps matching TRBD1 or TRBD2 (5 bases each). Trimming removed 2 bases at V and 6 bases at J, with 18 bases between. Germline values: CDR1 KGHSH, CDR2 LQKENI. CDR3 size: 16 residues. CDR3 sequence reads: CASSPNAKGTRDTQYF. The CDR3 nucleotides are TGTGCCAGCTCACCAAACGCGAAGGGGACGAGGGATACGCAGTATTTT.

This clonotype has only a few counts. The chain carries TRBV2 and TRBJ1-5, with D hard to call. The CDR3 extends over 12 amino acids. Germline V lookup: CDR1 SNHLY, CDR2 FYNNEI. The V gene lost 5 bases and the J gene lost 7 bases, with 9 bases spanning the gap. The CDR3 coding sequence is TGTGCCAGCAGTTGGATGAGCCAGCCCCAGCATTTT. As protein: CASSWMSQPQHF.

The chain is built from TRBV10-3 and TRBJ2-5; D is possibly TRBD1 or TRBD2 (5 bases each). There are 14 residues in the CDR3. V dropped 3 bases and J dropped 4 bases, with 12 bases sitting between them. CDR1 and CDR2 (germline): ENHRY, SYGVKD. As DNA, the CDR3 is TGTGCCATCAGTGACCCTGAGGGGCGAGAGACCCAGTACTTC. The encoded protein is CAISDPEGRETQYF.

The gene calls are TRBV7-2 and TRBJ2-1; 12 positions match TRBD2. The CDR3 covers 14 residues. Germline CDR1 and CDR2: SGHTA and FQGNSA. Trimming cost V 7 bases and J 9 bases; bases outside gene matches: 7. CDR3 in amino acids: CASTPSGGAFEQFF. CDR3 in DNA: TGTGCCAGCACCCCTAGCGGGGGGGCGTTTGAGCAGTTCTTC. Variable domain in full (rest from reference TRBV7-2 and TRBJ2-1): GAGVSQSPSNKVTEKGKDVELRCDPISGHTALYWYRQSLGQGLEFLIYFQGNSAPDKSGLPSDRFSAERTGGSVSTLTIQRTQQEDSAVYLCASTPSGGAFEQFFGPGTRLTVL.